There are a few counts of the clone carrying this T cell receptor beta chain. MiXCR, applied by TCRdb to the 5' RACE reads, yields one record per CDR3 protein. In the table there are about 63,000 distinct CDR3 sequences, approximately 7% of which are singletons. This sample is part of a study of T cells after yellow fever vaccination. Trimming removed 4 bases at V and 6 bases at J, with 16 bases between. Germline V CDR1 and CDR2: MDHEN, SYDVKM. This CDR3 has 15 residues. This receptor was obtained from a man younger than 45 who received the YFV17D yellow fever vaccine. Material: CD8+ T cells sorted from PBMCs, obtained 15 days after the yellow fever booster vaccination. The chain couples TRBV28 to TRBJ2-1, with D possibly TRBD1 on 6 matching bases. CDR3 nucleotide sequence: TGTGCCAGCAGTTCGGGTGGAACAGGGTTCAATGAGCAGTTCTTC. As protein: CASSSGGTGFNEQFF.